The 23 T cell receptor beta chains given below trace back to one sample, sequenced in a study of blood T cells in healthy people across ages. Then a second PCR, running roughly 6 to 11 cycles, was carried out with a sample-barcoded 5' primer and a J-beta primer mix. TCRdb re-called the 5' RACE reads with MiXCR, one entry per CDR3 protein. The sample has approximately 1,000,000 distinct CDR3 sequences; under 55% are singletons. The sequencing input was blood. These TCRs come from an older woman in good health.

This chain joins TRBV28 and TRBJ2-3, with no clear D. The CDR3 contains 15 residues. The germline V gene has CDR1 MDHEN and CDR2 SYDVKM. The ends were cut back, 3 bases at V and 5 bases at J, with 15 bases in the middle. The CDR3 DNA is TGTGCCAGCAGTTTCGTGGATAAGTTAGGAGATACGCAGTATTTT. Encoded protein: CASSFVDKLGDTQYF.

The chain couples TRBV7-2 to TRBJ2-1; D not certain. The end of the DNA aligns better with TRBJ2-7, so the J call may be wrong. This CDR3 comprises 14 residues. Germline assignment: CDR1 SGHTA and CDR2 FQGNSA. CDR3 DNA: TGTGCCAGCAGCTCCCGCCCCGTATACAATGAGCAGTACTTC. Its translation: CASSSRPVYNEQYF.

This clonotype was counted between two and nine times. The chain couples TRBV27 to TRBJ2-7; D is possibly TRBD1 or TRBD2 (5 bases each). Trimming stripped 5 bases from V and 3 bases from J, with 14 bases between. The CDR3 runs to 14 residues. The germline V gene has CDR1 MNHEY and CDR2 SMNVEV (reference sequence). For the CDR3, the DNA is TGTGCCAGCAGTATCCTAACGGGGCACTACGAGCAGTACTTC. Amino acids: CASSILTGHYEQYF.

This chain uses TRBV6-2 or TRBV6-3 with TRBJ2-1, with 8 bases aligning to TRBD2. The CDR3 spans 12 residues. The germline CDR1 and CDR2 sequences are MNHEY and SVGEGT. The V gene end was trimmed by 5 bases and the J gene end by 9 bases; junction bases not matched to a gene: 3. The CDR3 DNA reads as TGTGCCAGCAGTGCGACTAGCGTTGAGCAGTTCTTC. It encodes CASSATSVEQFF.

The chain employs TRBV15 and TRBJ2-7; 9 positions match TRBD2. The V gene's germline CDR1 is LNHNV and CDR2 YYDKDF (reference sequence). This CDR3 region has 19 residues. After removal of 2 bases from V and 2 bases from J, the junction contained 16 bases not matched to a gene. The DNA for the CDR3 is TGTGCCACCAGCAGATCTCCCCAGGTTAGCGGGAGTCGCACCTACGAGCAGTACTTC. Translation: CATSRSPQVSGSRTYEQYF.

This sequence joins TRBV20-1 and TRBJ2-7; 7 bases match TRBD1. In germline, CDR1 is DFQATT, CDR2 SNEGSKA (reference sequence). This CDR3 has 14 amino acids. Unmatched junction bases numbered 12, after V lost 5 bases and J lost 5 bases. The CDR3 spells CSARANRGSDEQYF. The CDR3 nucleotides are TGCAGTGCTCGCGCGAACAGGGGATCGGACGAGCAGTACTTC.

This clonotype has ten or more counts. The chain links TRBV3-1 to TRBJ2-3; the match to TRBD1 covers 10 bases. Germline assignment: CDR1 LGHDT and CDR2 YNNKEL (reference sequence). The CDR3 has 15 residues. Losses at the gene ends were 4 bases for V and 2 bases for J; bases not matched to a gene: 3. The CDR3 loop is CASSLGTGVTDTQYF. The CDR3 coding sequence is TGTGCCAGCAGCCTCGGGACAGGGGTCACAGATACGCAGTATTTT.

The V and J genes are TRBV24-1 and TRBJ1-6, with 7 bases aligning to TRBD1. V was pared by 4 bases and J by 8 bases, with 10 bases of the junction left unmatched. Germline CDR1 is KGHDR and CDR2 is SFDVKD. CDR3 length equals 16 residues. The CDR3 is CATSDRMTGWDSPLHF. The CDR3 coding sequence is TGTGCCACCAGTGACCGAATGACAGGGTGGGATTCACCCCTCCACTTT.

The chain couples TRBV29-1 to TRBJ2-3, with TRBD1 matching over 7 bases. V gave up 4 bases and J gave up 2 bases; unmatched junction bases: 6. Germline lookup yields CDR1 SQVTM and CDR2 ANQGSEA. The CDR3 totals 14 residues. CDR3: CSVGGGVFTDTQYF. The CDR3 nucleotides are TGCAGCGTTGGAGGGGGCGTTTTCACAGATACGCAGTATTTT.

This clonotype has only one observation. The chain joins TRBV7-3 to TRBJ1-5; D call uncertain. Germline V gene sequence: CDR1 SGHTA, CDR2 FQGTGA. V was clipped by 2 bases and J by 5 bases, with 7 bases between them. CDR3 length: 13 amino acids. The CDR3 spells CASSLGEDQPQHF. In DNA form, the CDR3 reads TGTGCCAGCAGCTTAGGAGAGGATCAGCCCCAGCATTTT.

The chain combines TRBV7-3 with TRBJ2-1, with D possibly TRBD2 on 7 matching bases. The CDR3 sequence is 15 residues long. In germline, CDR1 is SGHTA, CDR2 FQGTGA. V lost 4 bases to trimming and J lost 3 bases, with 13 bases between them. The CDR3 region is CASSSGGGVYNEQFF. The CDR3 region has the DNA TGTGCCAGCAGCTCAGGAGGGGGGGTCTACAATGAGCAGTTCTTC.

This clonotype was counted many times. This rearrangement joins TRBV10-3 to TRBJ2-5, with a weak D call TRBD1 (6 bases). Deletions cut 9 bases from V and 5 bases from J, with 16 bases between. The germline V gene encodes CDR1 ENHRY and CDR2 SYGVKD. The CDR3 totals 13 residues. The CDR3 region has the DNA TGTGCCATACGGACAGACCTAGGGGAGACCCAGTACTTC. Its protein is CAIRTDLGETQYF.

This chain joins TRBV20-1 and TRBJ2-1; 13 nucleotides agree with TRBD2. The CDR3 has 15 residues. Germline V gene data show CDR1 as DFQATT and CDR2 as SNEGSKA (reference sequence). J lost 2 bases, V lost 6 bases, and 4 bases had no gene match. CDR3 nucleotide sequence: TGCAGTGCCAGGACTAGCGGGGGTACCTACAATGAGCAGTTCTTC. This gives the protein CSARTSGGTYNEQFF.

This clonotype turned up a few times. V and J are TRBV20-1 and TRBJ1-2; 7 bases align to TRBD1. In germline, CDR1 is DFQATT, CDR2 SNEGSKA (reference sequence). V lost 3 bases to trimming and J lost 3 bases; unmatched junction nucleotides: 16. This CDR3 has 17 residues. The CDR3 DNA sequence: TGCAGTGCTAGGGACCCTCAATGGGGAGGACAGGACTATGGCTACACCTTC. This translates into CSARDPQWGGQDYGYTF.

The table lists this clonotype with a few counts. The chain is built from TRBV7-6 and TRBJ2-7; 7 nucleotides agree with TRBD1. The J segment lost 0 bases and the V segment lost 3 bases, leaving 11 bases of the junction unmatched. The germline CDR1 and CDR2 sequences are SGHVS and FNYEAQ. The CDR3 contains 17 residues. The CDR3 bases are TGTGCCAGCAGCTTGACAGCTCAGGGGGATCTCTCCTACGAGCAGTACTTC. It yields the protein CASSLTAQGDLSYEQYF.

The chain combines TRBV7-6 with TRBJ1-2, with no clear D. This CDR3 spans 15 amino acids. Between the trimmed V and J ends, which lost 3 bases and 2 bases, there was a span of 13 bases. Germline loops: CDR1 SGHVS, CDR2 FNYEAQ. This CDR3 is CASSLRVGQNYGYTF. CDR3 nucleotides: TGTGCCAGCAGCTTGCGGGTAGGGCAGAACTATGGCTACACCTTC.

The chain links TRBV5-1 to TRBJ2-5, with D perhaps matching TRBD1 or TRBD2 (5 bases each). CDR3 length: 16 amino acids. Between the trimmed V and J ends, which lost 3 bases and 1 base, there was a span of 16 bases. Germline V lookup: CDR1 SGHRS, CDR2 YFSETQ. The CDR3 loop is CASSWGEGRVQETQYF. The DNA for the CDR3 is TGCGCCAGCAGCTGGGGTGAGGGCAGGGTCCAAGAGACCCAGTACTTC. The variable domain in full, completed from reference TRBV5-1 and TRBJ2-5, reads KAGVTQTPRYLIKTRGQQVTLSCSPISGHRSVSWYQQTPGQGLQFLFEYFSETQRNKGNFPGRFSGRQFSNSRSEMNVSTLELGDSALYLCASSWGEGRVQETQYFGPGTRLLVL.

The chain employs TRBV25-1 and TRBJ1-4; D not resolved. The CDR3 is 12 residues long. Trimming removed 6 bases at V and 6 bases at J, with 8 bases between. From germline, CDR1 is MGHDK and CDR2 SYGVNS. In nucleotides, the CDR3 is TGTGCCAGCAGCGTTGGCTATGAAAAACTGTTTTTT. It specifies CASSVGYEKLFF.

The chain employs TRBV15 and TRBJ2-1, with a tentative D call TRBD2 (6 bases). V shed 7 bases and J shed 6 bases, with 16 bases lying between them. The germline gives CDR1 LNHNV, CDR2 YYDKDF (reference sequence). This CDR3 is 14 amino acids long. This CDR3 reads CATTGVEWSNEQFF. The CDR3 DNA follows: TGTGCCACCACGGGGGTGGAATGGTCCAATGAGCAGTTCTTC. Drawing the rest from reference TRBV15 and TRBJ2-1, the complete variable domain is DAMVIQNPRYQVTQFGKPVTLSCSQTLNHNVMYWYQQKSSQAPKLLFHYYDKDFNNEADTPDNFQSRRPNTSFCFLDIRSPGLGDTAMYLCATTGVEWSNEQFFGPGTRLTVL.

This clonotype was counted a few times. The V call is TRBV20-1, the J call TRBJ2-3, with 7 positions matching TRBD2. V was pared by 6 bases and J by 4 bases, with 10 bases of the junction left unmatched. Per germline, CDR1 DFQATT and CDR2 SNEGSKA (reference sequence). The CDR3 contains 14 residues. CDR3 bases: TGCAGTGCCCCCCGGGGAGGGAACTCAGATACGCAGTATTTT. This codes for CSAPRGGNSDTQYF.

This clonotype was seen a handful of times. The J gene is TRBJ2-3, the V gene TRBV7-9; unclear D gene. The V gene lost 6 bases and the J gene lost 4 bases, with 11 bases spanning the gap. CDR3 length equals 13 residues. CDR1 is SEHNR, CDR2 FQNEAQ, per germline (reference sequence). The CDR3 DNA reads as TGTGCCAGCAGTCCTTCTCGGGCAGATACGCAGTATTTT. It translates to CASSPSRADTQYF. Full variable domain (rest looked up from reference TRBV7-9 and TRBJ2-3): DTGVSQNPRHKITKRGQNVTFRCDPISEHNRLYWYRQTLGQGPEFLTYFQNEAQLEKSRLLSDRFSAERPKGSFSTLEIQRTEQGDSAMYLCASSPSRADTQYFGPGTRLTVL.

The CDR3 coding sequence is TGTGCCAGCAGTTTCAATGAGAACTCGGACAGGGCGACTGAAGCTTTCTTT. Translated: CASSFNENSDRATEAFF. The chain has TRBV12-3 or TRBV12-4 and TRBJ1-1, with 8 bases fitting TRBD1. V shed 3 bases and J 5 bases; nucleotides not matched to a gene: 14. This CDR3 has 17 amino acids.

Only one count was recorded for this clonotype. A much larger clonotype is one base distant, so this may be a read error. The CDR3, as DNA: TGTGCCGGCAGCCGCGGGACTAGCGGACAAGAGACCCAGTACTTC. Its protein is CAGSRGTSGQETQYF. V is TRBV7-2 and J is TRBJ2-5; 11 bases align to TRBD2. The CDR3 length is 15 residues. Per germline, CDR1 SGHTA and CDR2 FQGNSA.